This paragraph covers one T cell receptor (beta chain) sequence. This entry comes from a study of shared clonotypes between healthy human individuals. Assay used: immunoSEQ multiplex PCR; TCRdb lists only in-frame clones, some missing. The table lists roughly 2.4 million clones, approximately 95% of them singletons. V gave up 9 bases and J gave up 4 bases, with 6 bases separating them. This CDR3 is 10 amino acids long. CDR1 WSHSY and CDR2 SAAADI come from the germline V gene. This TCR came from a man aged 18 to 35 in good health. Material for sequencing was naive CD4+ T cells sorted from blood. Subset of the sample: CD45RA+ positively selected. The V and J genes are TRBV10-2 and TRBJ2-5; D unclear. The DNA of the CDR3 is TGCGCCAGGGTTAGAGAGACCCAGTACTTC. This gives the protein CARVRETQYF.